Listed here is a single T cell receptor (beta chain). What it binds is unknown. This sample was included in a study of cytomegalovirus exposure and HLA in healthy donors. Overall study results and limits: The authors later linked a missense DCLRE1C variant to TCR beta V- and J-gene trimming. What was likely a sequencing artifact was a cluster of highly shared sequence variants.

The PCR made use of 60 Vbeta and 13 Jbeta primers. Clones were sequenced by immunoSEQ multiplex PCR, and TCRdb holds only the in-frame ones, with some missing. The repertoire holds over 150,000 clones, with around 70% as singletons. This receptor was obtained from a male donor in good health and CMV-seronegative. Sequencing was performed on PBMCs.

The chain's CDR3 is CASTDYVQETQYF. Written as DNA, the CDR3 is TGTGCCAGCACGGACTATGTCCAAGAGACCCAGTACTTC. The chain recombines TRBV6-5 with TRBJ2-5; weak D call: TRBD2 (6 bases). This CDR3 has 13 residues. The V end lost 7 bases, the J end lost 1 base, and 10 bases lay between the germline ends. Germline CDR1 is MNHEY and CDR2 is SVGAGI.